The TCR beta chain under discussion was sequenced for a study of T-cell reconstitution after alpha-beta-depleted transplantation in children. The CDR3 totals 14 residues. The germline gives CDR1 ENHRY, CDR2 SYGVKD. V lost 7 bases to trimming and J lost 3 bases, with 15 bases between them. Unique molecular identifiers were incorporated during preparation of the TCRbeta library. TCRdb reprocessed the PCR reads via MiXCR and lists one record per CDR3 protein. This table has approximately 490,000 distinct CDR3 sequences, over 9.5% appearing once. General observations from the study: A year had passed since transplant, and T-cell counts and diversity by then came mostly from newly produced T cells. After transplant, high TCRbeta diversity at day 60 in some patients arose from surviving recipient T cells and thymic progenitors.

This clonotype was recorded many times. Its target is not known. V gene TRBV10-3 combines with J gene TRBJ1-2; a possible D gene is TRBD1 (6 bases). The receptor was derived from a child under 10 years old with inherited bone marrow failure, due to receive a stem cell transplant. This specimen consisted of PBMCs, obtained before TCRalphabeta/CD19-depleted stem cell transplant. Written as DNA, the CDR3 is TGTGCCATCACCGAACAGGGTCGGGACTATGGCTACACCTTC. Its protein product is CAITEQGRDYGYTF.